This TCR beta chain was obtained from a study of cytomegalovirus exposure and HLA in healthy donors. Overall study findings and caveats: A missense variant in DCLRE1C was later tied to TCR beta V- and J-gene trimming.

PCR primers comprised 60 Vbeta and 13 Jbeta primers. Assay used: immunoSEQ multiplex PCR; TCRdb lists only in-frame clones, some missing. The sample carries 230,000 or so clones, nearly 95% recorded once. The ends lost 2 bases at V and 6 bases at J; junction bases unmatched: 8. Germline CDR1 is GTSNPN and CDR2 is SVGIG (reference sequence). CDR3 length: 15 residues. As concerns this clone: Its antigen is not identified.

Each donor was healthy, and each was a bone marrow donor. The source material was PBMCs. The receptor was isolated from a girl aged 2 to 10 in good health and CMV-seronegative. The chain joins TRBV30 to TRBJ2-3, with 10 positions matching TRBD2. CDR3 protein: CAWSFGLAARDTQYF. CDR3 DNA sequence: TGTGCCTGGAGTTTCGGACTAGCGGCAAGGGATACGCAGTATTTT. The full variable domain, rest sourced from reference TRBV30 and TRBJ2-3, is SQTIHQWPATLVQPVGSPLSLECTVEGTSNPNLYWYRQAAGRGLQLLFYSVGIGQISSEVPQNLSASRPQDRQFILSSKKLLLSDSGFYLCAWSFGLAARDTQYFGPGTRLTVL.